The TCR beta chain described here comes from a study of patients and donors after allogeneic stem cell transplantation. TCRdb reanalysed the RT-PCR reads using MiXCR and keeps one entry per CDR3 protein. The top ten clones hold 5.5% to 6.5% of a sample with 920,000 or so distinct CDR3 sequences, more than 15% of them seen once. Trimming removed 1 base at V and 6 bases at J, with 18 bases between. This CDR3 is built from 16 residues. In germline, CDR1 is SGHTA, CDR2 FQGNSA. This receptor was obtained from a human donor who was either an allogeneic HSCT recipient or a stem cell or donor lymphocyte infusion donor (not recorded which). It is not recorded whose cells these are; they may come from a transplant donor. The chain recombines TRBV7-2 with TRBJ1-2; a possible D gene is TRBD1 (6 bases). Material for sequencing was blood, either unsorted or a sorted T cell fraction (not recorded which). CDR3: CASSLVRGPSGDGYTF. Written as DNA, the CDR3 is TGTGCCAGCAGCTTAGTCAGGGGCCCGTCGGGCGATGGCTACACCTTC.